This T cell receptor beta chain was sequenced for a study of cytomegalovirus exposure and HLA in healthy donors. General study findings and limits: Roughly uniform sequencing depth across donors was assumed, possibly incorrectly. Most TCR beta V segments were productive about 87% or about 30% of the time in an earlier analysis.

The PCR had 60 Vbeta and 13 Jbeta primers. TCRdb's table, derived via immunoSEQ multiplex PCR, lists solely in-frame clones and lacks some. The table lists around 84,000 clones, around 77% of them singletons, with about 3.5% in the top ten. Comment on this clone: The antigen remains undetermined.

The source is a man aged 50-60 years in good health and CMV-seronegative. Sequencing was carried out using PBMCs.

As DNA, the CDR3 is TGTGCCATCATGTTCCATACGCAGTATTTT. It yields the protein CAIMFHTQYF. The V gene is TRBV21-1, the J gene TRBJ2-3; the D call TRBD1 from the table was never checked on the DNA. TRBV21-1 is labeled a pseudogene. The CDR3 is 10 residues long.